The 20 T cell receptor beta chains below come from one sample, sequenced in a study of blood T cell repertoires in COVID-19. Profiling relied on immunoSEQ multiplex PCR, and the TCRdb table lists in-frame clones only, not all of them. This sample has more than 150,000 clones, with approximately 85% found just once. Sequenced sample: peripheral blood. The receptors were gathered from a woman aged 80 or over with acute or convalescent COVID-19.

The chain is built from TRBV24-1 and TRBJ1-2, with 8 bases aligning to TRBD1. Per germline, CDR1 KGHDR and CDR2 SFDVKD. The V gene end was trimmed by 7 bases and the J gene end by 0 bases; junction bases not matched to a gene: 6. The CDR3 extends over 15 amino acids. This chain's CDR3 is CATRSGTGANYGYTF. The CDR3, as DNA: TGTGCCACCAGGAGTGGGACAGGAGCTAACTATGGCTACACCTTC.

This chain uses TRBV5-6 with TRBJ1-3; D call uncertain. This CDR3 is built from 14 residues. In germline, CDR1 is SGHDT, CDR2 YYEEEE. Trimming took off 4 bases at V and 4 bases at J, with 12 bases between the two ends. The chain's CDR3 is CASSGYREGNTIYF. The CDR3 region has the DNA TGTGCCAGCAGCGGCTACCGGGAAGGAAACACCATATATTTT.

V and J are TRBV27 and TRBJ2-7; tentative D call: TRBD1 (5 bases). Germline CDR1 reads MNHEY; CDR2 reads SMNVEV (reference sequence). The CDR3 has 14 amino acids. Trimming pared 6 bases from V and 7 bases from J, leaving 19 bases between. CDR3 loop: CASRSGQALGEQYF. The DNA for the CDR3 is TGTGCCAGCAGATCAGGGCAGGCCCTTGGGGAGCAGTACTTC.

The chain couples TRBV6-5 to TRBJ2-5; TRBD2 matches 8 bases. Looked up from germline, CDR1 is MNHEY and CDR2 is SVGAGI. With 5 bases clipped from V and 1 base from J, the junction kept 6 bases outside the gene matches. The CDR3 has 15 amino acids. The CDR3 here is CASSTSGGFQETQYF. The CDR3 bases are TGTGCCAGCAGTACGAGCGGGGGTTTCCAAGAGACCCAGTACTTC.

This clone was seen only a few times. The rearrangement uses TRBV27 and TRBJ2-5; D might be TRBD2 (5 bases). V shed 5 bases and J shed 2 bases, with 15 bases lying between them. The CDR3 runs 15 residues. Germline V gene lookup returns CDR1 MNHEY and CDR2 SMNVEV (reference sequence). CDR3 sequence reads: CASSHRTVRQETQYF. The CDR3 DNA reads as TGTGCCAGCAGTCACCGGACTGTACGGCAAGAGACCCAGTACTTC.

Here the CDR3 reads CATSRGTGRGDTQYF. Written as DNA, the CDR3 is TGTGCCACCAGCAGGGGGACAGGTCGAGGTGATACGCAGTATTTT. The J gene is TRBJ2-3, the V gene TRBV15; 8 nucleotides line up with TRBD1. V gave up 3 bases and J gave up 6 bases; unmatched junction bases: 8. CDR1 is LNHNV and CDR2 is YYDKDF in the germline V gene (reference sequence). The CDR3 runs 15 residues. Together with reference TRBV15 and TRBJ2-3, the CDR3 gives the full variable domain: DAMVIQNPRYQVTQFGKPVTLSCSQTLNHNVMYWYQQKSSQAPKLLFHYYDKDFNNEADTPDNFQSRRPNTSFCFLDIRSPGLGDTAMYLCATSRGTGRGDTQYFGPGTRLTVL.

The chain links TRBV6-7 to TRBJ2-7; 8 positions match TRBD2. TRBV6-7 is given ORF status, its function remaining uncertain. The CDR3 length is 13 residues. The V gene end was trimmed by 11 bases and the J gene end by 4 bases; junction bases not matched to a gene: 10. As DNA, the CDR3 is TGTGCCTCAATAAGCGGGAGTCAATACGAGCAGTACTTC. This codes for CASISGSQYEQYF.

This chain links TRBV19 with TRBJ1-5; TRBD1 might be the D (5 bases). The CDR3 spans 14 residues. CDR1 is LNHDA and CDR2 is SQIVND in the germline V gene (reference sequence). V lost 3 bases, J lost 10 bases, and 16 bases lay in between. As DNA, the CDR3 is TGTGCCAGTAGTATGTTGCAGGGCGACGGTCCCCAGCATTTT. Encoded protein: CASSMLQGDGPQHF.

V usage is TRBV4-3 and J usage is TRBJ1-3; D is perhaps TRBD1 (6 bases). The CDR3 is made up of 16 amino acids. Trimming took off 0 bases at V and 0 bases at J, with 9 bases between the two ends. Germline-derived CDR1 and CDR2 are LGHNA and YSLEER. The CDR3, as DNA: TGCGCCAGCAGCCAAGAAGGACAGCTCTCTGGAAACACCATATATTTT. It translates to CASSQEGQLSGNTIYF.

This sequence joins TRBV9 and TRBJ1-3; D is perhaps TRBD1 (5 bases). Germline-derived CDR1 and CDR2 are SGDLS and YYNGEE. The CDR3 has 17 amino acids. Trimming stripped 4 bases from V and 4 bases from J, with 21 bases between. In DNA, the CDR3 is TGTGCCAGCAGCTTGACAGCGTTACTGGGCGTGGGAAACACCATATATTTT. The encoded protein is CASSLTALLGVGNTIYF. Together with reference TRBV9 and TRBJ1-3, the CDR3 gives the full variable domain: DSGVTQTPKHLITATGQRVTLRCSPRSGDLSVYWYQQSLDQGLQFLIQYYNGEERAKGNILERFSAQQFPDLHSELNLSSLELGDSALYFCASSLTALLGVGNTIYFGEGSWLTVV.

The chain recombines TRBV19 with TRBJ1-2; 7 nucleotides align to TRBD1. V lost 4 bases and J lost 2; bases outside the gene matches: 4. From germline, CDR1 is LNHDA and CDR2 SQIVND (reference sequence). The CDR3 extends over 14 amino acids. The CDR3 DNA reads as TGTGCCAGTAGTACCCAGGACAGGAACTATGGCTACACCTTC. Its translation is CASSTQDRNYGYTF.

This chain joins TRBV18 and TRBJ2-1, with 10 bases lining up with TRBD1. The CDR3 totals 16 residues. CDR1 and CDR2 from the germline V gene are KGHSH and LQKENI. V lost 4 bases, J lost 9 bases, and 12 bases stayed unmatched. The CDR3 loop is CASSQSGTGASVEQFF. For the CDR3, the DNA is TGTGCCAGCTCACAAAGCGGGACAGGGGCGTCTGTTGAGCAGTTCTTC.

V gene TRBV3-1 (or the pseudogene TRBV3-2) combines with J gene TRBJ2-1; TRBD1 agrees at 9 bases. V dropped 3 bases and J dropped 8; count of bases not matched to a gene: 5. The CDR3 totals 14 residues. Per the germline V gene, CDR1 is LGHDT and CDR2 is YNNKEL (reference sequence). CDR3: CASSHGTGTHEQFF. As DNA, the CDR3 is TGTGCCAGCAGCCACGGGACAGGGACCCATGAGCAGTTCTTC.

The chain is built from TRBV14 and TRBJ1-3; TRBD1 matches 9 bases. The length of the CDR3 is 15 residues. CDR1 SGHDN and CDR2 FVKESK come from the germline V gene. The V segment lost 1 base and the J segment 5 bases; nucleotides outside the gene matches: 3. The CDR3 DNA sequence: TGTGCCAGCAGCCAAGCCGGGACAGGGCGAAACACCATATATTTT. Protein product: CASSQAGTGRNTIYF.

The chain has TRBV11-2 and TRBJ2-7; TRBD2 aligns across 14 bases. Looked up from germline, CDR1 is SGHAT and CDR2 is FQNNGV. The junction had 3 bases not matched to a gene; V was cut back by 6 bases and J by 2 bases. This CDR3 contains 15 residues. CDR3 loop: CASSPGLAGAYEQYF. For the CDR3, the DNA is TGTGCCAGCAGTCCGGGACTAGCGGGAGCCTACGAGCAGTACTTC.

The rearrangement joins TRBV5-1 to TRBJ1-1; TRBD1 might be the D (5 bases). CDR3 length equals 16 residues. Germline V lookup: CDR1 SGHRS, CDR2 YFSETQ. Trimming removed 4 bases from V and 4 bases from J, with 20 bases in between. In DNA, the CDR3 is TGCGCCAGCAGCACGACCGGGACGGCGGGACTCACTGAAGCTTTCTTT. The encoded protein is CASSTTGTAGLTEAFF.

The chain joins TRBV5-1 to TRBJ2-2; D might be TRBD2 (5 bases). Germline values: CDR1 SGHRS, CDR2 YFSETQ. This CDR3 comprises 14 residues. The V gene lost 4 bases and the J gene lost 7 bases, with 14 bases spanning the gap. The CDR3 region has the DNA TGCGCCAGCAGCGCGGGTGGTCCTCGCGGGGAGCTGTTTTTT. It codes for CASSAGGPRGELFF.

This CDR3 reads CASSILTGVDTQYF. Written as DNA, the CDR3 is TGTGCCAGTAGTATACTCACAGGGGTAGATACGCAGTATTTT. The rearrangement uses TRBV19 and TRBJ2-3; 7 bases are a match to TRBD1. Germline lookup yields CDR1 LNHDA and CDR2 SQIVND (reference sequence). The length of the CDR3 is 14 residues. Trimming took 2 bases from V and 5 from J; bases not matched to a gene: 4. The complete variable domain, with remaining parts taken from reference TRBV19 and TRBJ2-3, reads DGGITQSPKYLFRKEGQNVTLSCEQNLNHDAMYWYRQDPGQGLRLIYYSQIVNDFQKGDIAEGYSVSREKKESFPLTVTSAQKNPTAFYLCASSILTGVDTQYFGPGTRLTVL.

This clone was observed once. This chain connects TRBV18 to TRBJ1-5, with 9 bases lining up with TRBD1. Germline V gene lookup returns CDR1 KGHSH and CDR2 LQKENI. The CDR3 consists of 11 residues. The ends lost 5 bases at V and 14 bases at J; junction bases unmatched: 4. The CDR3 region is CASSRQGVEHF. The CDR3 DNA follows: TGTGCCAGCTCAAGACAGGGGGTTGAGCATTTT.

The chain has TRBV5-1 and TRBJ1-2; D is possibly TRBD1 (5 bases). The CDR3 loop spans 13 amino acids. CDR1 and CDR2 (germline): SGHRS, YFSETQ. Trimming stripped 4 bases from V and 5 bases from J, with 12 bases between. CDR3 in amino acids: CASSPQEGYGYTF. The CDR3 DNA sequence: TGCGCCAGCAGCCCTCAGGAGGGGTATGGCTACACCTTC.